This T cell receptor beta chain was captured by sequencing in a study of regulatory T cells. Study results and caveats: In CD3G-deficient patients, conventional CD4+ T cells were enriched for hydrophobic CDR3 residues at positions 6 and 7. Regulatory T cells showed the strongest V-J pair restriction and V/J gene skewing among patient repertoires.

Every patient with CD3G deficiency had evidence of autoimmunity. At testing, patients were 2 to 39 years old, with reduced naive and increased memory T-cell proportions. Turning to this clone: Its antigen is currently unknown.

V lost 5 bases to trimming and J lost 6 bases, with 12 bases between them. Looked up from germline, CDR1 is SGHTA and CDR2 is FQGTGA. The CDR3 contains 13 residues. Primers: 52 TRBV forward and 13 TRBJ reverse. Here immunoSEQ multiplex PCR was the method, and the copy in TCRdb shows in-frame clones only, minus some. The sample records approximately 31,000 clones, over 90% being singletons. The chain links TRBV7-3 to TRBJ2-3; D unclear. Sequencing used conventional CD4+ T cells sorted from blood. The TCR was taken from a child under 10 years old with CD3G deficiency. The chain's CDR3 is CASSQNTFDTQYF. CDR3 nucleotides: TGTGCCAGCAGCCAAAATACCTTTGATACGCAGTATTTT.